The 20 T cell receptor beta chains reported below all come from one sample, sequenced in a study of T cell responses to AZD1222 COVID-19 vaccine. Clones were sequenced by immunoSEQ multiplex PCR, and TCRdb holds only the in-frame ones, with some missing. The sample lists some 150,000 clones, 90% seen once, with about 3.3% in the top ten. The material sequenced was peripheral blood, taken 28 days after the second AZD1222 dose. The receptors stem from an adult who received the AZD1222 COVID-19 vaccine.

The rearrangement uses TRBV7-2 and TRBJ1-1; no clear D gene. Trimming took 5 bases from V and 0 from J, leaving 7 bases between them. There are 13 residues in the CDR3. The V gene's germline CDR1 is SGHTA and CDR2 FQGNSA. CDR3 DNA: TGTGCCAGCAGCAGCGGGGTGAACACTGAAGCTTTCTTT. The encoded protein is CASSSGVNTEAFF.

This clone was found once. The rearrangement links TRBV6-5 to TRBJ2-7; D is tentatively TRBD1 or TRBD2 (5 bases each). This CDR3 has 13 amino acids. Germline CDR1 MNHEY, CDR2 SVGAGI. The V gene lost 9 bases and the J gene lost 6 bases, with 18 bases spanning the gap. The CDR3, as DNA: TGTGCCAGTGGGGGACCCGCGCGTGGCGAGCAGTACTTC. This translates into CASGGPARGEQYF.

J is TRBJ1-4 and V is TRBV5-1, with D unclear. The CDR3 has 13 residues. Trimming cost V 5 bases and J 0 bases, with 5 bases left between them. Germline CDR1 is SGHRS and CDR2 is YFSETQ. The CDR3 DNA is TGCGCCAGCAGTGGGGCAACTAATGAAAAACTGTTTTTT. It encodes CASSGATNEKLFF.

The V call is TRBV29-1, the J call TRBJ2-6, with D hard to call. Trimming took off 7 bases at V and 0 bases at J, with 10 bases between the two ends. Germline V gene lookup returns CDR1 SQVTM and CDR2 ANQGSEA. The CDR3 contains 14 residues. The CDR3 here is CSALWSSGANVLTF. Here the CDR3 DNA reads TGCAGCGCCTTATGGAGCTCTGGGGCCAACGTCCTGACTTTC.

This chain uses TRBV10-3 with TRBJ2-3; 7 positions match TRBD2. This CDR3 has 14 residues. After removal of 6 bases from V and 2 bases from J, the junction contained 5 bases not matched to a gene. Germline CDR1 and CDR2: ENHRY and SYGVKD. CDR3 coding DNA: TGTGCCATCAGGAGACTAGCCTCCACAGATACGCAGTATTTT. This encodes CAIRRLASTDTQYF.

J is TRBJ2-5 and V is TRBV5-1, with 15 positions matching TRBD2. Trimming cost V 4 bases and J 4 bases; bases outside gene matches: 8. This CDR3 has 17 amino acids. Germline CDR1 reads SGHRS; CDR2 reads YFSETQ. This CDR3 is CASSTGLAGGPGETQYF. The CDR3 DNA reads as TGCGCCAGCAGCACCGGACTAGCGGGAGGGCCAGGAGAGACCCAGTACTTC.

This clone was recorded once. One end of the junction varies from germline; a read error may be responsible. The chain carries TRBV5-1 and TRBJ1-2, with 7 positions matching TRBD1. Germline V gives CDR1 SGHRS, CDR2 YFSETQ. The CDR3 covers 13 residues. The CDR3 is CASSLVGTDPGDF. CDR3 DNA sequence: TGCGCCAGCAGCTTGGTAGGGACAGACCCCGGCGACTTC.

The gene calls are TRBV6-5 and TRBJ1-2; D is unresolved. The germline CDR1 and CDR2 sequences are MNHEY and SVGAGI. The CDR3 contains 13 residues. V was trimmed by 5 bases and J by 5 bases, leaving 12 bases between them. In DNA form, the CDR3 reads TGTGCCAGCAGTACCCGCACAGAATATGGCTACACCTTC. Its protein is CASSTRTEYGYTF.

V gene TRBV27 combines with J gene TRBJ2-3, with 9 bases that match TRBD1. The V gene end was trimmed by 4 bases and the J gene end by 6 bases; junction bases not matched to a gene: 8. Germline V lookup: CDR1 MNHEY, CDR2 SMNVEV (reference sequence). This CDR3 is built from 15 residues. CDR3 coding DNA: TGTGCCAGCAGTTGGGGGACAGGGAAATTGGATACGCAGTATTTT. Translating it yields CASSWGTGKLDTQYF.

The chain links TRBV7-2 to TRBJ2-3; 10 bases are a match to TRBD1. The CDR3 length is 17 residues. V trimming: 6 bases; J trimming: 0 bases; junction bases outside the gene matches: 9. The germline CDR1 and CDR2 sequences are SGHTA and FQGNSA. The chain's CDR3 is CASSSGTGAHSTDTQYF. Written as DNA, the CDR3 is TGTGCCAGCAGTTCCGGGACAGGGGCCCACAGCACAGATACGCAGTATTTT.

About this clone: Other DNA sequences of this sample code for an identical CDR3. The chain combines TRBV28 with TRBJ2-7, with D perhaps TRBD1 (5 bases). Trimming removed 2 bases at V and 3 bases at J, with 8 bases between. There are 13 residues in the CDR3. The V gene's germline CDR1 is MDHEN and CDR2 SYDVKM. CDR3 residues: CASSLGRGYEQYF. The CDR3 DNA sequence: TGTGCCAGCAGTTTAGGTAGGGGCTACGAGCAGTACTTC.

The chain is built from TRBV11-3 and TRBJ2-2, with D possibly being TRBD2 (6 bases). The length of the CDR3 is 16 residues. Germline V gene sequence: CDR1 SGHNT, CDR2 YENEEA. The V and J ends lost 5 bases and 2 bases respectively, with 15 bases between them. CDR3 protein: CASSPPLAVNTGELFF. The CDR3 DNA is TGTGCCAGCAGCCCCCCCTTAGCGGTAAACACCGGGGAGCTGTTTTTT. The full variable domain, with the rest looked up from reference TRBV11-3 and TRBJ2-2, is EAGVVQSPRYKIIEKKQPVAFWCNPISGHNTLYWYLQNLGQGPELLIRYENEEAVDDSQLPKDRFSAERLKGVDSTLKIQPAELGDSAVYLCASSPPLAVNTGELFFGEGSRLTVL.

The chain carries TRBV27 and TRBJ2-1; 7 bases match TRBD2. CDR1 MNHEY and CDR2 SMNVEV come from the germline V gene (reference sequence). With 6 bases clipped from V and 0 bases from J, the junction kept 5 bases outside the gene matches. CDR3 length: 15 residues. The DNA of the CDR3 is TGTGCCAGCAGCGCGGGAGTGAGCTCCTACAATGAGCAGTTCTTC. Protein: CASSAGVSSYNEQFF.

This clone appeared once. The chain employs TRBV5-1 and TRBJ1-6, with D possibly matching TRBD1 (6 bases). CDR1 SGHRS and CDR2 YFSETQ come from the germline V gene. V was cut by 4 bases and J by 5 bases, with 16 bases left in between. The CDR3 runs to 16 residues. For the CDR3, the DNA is TGCGCCAGCAGCCCAGCCGGGACAAATAATAATTCACCCCTCCACTTT. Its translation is CASSPAGTNNNSPLHF.

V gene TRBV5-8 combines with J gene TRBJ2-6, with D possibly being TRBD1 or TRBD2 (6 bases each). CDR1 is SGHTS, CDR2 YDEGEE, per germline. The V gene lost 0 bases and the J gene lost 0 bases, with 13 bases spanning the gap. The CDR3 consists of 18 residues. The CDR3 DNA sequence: TGTGCCAGCAGCTTGGTTTGGGGGGCGAACTCTGGGGCCAACGTCCTGACTTTC. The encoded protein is CASSLVWGANSGANVLTF.

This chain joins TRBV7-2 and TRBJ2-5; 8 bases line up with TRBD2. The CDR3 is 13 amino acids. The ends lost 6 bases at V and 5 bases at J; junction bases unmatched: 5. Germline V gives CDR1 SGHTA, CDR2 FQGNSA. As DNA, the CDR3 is TGTGCCAGCAGGAGCGGGAGCCGGGAGACCCAGTACTTC. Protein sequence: CASRSGSRETQYF.

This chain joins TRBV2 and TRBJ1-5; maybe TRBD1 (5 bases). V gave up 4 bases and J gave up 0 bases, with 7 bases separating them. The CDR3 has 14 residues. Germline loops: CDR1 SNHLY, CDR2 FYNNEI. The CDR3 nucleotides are TGTGCCAGCAGTGGACAGAATAGCAATCAGCCCCAGCATTTT. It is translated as CASSGQNSNQPQHF. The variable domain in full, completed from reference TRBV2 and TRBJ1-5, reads EPEVTQTPSHQVTQMGQEVILRCVPISNHLYFYWYRQILGQKVEFLVSFYNNEISEKSEIFDDQFSVERPDGSNFTLKIRSTKLEDSAMYFCASSGQNSNQPQHFGDGTRLSIL.

The CDR3: CASSLRPSGDTNEQFF. CDR3 DNA sequence: TGTGCCAGCAGCTTACGGCCTAGCGGTGATACAAATGAGCAGTTCTTC. The chain links TRBV11-2 to TRBJ2-1, with 7 bases matching TRBD2. This CDR3 spans 16 amino acids. Germline CDR1 and CDR2: SGHAT and FQNNGV. The V gene end was trimmed by 2 bases and the J gene end by 7 bases; junction bases not matched to a gene: 11.

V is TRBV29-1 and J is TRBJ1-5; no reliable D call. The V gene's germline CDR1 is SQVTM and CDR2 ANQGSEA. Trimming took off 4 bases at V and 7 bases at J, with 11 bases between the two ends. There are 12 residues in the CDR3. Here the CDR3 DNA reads TGCAGCGTTGGTTTAGGGCAACAGCCCCAGCATTTT. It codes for CSVGLGQQPQHF.

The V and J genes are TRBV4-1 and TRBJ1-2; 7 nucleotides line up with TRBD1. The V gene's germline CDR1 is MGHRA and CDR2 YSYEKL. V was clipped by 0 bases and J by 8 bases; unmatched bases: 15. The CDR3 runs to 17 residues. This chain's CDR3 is CASSQEWTGHNLHGYTF. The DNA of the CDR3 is TGCGCCAGCAGCCAAGAATGGACAGGCCATAACCTTCACGGCTACACCTTC.